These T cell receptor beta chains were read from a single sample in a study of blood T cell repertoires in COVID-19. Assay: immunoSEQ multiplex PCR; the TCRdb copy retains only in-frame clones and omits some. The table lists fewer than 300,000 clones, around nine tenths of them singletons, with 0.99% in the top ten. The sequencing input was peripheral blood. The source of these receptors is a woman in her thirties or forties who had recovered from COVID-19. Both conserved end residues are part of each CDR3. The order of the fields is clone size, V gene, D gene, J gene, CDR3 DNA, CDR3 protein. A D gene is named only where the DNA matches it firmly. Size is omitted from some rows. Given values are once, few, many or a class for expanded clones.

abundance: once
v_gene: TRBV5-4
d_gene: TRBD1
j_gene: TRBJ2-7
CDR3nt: TGTGCCAGCAGCCCGCCGACAGGGCGCTCCTACGAGCAGTACTTC
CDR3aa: CASSPPTGRSYEQYF

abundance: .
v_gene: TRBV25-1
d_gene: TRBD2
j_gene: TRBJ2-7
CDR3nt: TGTGCCAGCAGTGGAAGTGGGGGGGAAACCTACGAGCAGTACTTC
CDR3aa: CASSGSGGETYEQYF

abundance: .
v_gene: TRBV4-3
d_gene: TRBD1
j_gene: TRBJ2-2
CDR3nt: TGCGCCAGCAGCCAAGATCAGGGGGTTGGGCTGTTTTTT
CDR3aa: CASSQDQGVGLFF

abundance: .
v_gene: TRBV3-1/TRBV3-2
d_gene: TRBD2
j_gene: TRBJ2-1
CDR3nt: TGTGCCAGCAGCCCCCGGACTAGCGGGGAGCAGTTCTTC
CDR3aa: CASSPRTSGEQFF

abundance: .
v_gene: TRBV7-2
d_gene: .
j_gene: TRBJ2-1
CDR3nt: TGTGCCAGCAGCTTAGCGGGTGGGGGCCACTCCTACAATGAGCAGTTCTTC
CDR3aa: CASSLAGGGHSYNEQFF

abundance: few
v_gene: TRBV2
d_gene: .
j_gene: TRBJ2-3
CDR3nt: TGTGCCAGCAGGGACTTTGCGACAGATACGCAGTATTTT
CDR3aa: CASRDFATDTQYF

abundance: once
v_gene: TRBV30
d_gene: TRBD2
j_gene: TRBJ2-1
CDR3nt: TGTGCCTGGACCCCTAGCGGGAGGGGCTATGAGCAGTTCTTC
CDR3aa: CAWTPSGRGYEQFF

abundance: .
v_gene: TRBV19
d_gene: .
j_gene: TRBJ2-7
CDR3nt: TGTGCCAGTAGTATAGCGGACAGCTACGAGCAGTACTTC
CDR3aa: CASSIADSYEQYF

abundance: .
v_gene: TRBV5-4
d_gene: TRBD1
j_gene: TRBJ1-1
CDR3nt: TGTGCCAGCAGCTTCCAAGGGGGCGGAGGGACTGAAGCTTTCTTT
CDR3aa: CASSFQGGGGTEAFF

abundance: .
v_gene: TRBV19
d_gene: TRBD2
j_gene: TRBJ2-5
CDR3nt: TGTGCCAGTAGTATGGCGGCTAGCGGGAGGCAAGAGACCCAGTACTTC
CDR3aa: CASSMAASGRQETQYF

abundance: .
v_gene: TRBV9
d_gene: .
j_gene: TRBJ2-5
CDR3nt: TGTGCCAGCAGCGTAGCGGCAGGGATCGGAGAGACCCAGTACTTC
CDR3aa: CASSVAAGIGETQYF

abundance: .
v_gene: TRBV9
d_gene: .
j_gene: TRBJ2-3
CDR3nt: TGTGCCAGCCCTGTAGATACGCAGTATTTT
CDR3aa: CASPVDTQYF

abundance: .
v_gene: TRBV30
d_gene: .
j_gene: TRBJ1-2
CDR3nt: TGTGCCTGCGGAACAGGCCTCAACCGCGGCTACACCTTC
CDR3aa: CACGTGLNRGYTF

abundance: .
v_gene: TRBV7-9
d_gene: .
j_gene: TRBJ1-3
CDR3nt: TGTGCCAGCAGCTCCTTGGGGCCTGGAAACACCATATATTTT
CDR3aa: CASSSLGPGNTIYF

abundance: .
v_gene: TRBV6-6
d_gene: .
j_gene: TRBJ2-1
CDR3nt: TGTGCCACCGGAGTGGGCAATGAGCAGTTCTTC
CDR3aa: CATGVGNEQFF

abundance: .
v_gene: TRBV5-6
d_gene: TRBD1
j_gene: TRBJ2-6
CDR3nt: TGTGCCAGCAGCTTGGGGACAGGGGTCTCTGGGGCCAACGTCCTGACTTTC
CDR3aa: CASSLGTGVSGANVLTF

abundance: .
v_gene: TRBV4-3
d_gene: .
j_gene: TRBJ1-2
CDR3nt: TGCGCCAGCAGCGCCCTGAGGCTGGATTATGGCTACACCTTC
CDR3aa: CASSALRLDYGYTF

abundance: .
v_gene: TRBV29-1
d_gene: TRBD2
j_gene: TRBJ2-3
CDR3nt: TGCAGCGTTGCCAGCGGGAGGGCAGATACGCAGTATTTT
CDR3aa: CSVASGRADTQYF